The 17 T cell receptor beta chains below were found in one sample sequenced in a study of shared clonotypes between healthy human individuals. TCRdb's copy holds only in-frame clones and misses some; the assay was immunoSEQ multiplex PCR. The data show about 2 million clones, approximately 94% seen once. CD45RO-negative CD8 cells positively selected for CCR7 made up the naive population, which excluded terminally differentiated effector memory CD45RA+ cells. Sequencing used naive CD8+ T cells sorted from blood. These receptors all come from a man younger than 35 in good health.

This clone was detected only once. V is TRBV9 and J is TRBJ1-2; D is possibly TRBD1 (5 bases). There are 17 residues in the CDR3. Germline CDR1 SGDLS, CDR2 YYNGEE. Trimming cost V 3 bases and J 0 bases, with 18 bases left between them. CDR3 amino acids: CASSEGGAPGANYGYTF. CDR3 in DNA: TGTGCCAGCAGCGAAGGTGGGGCGCCGGGGGCTAACTATGGCTACACCTTC.

This chain uses TRBV19 with TRBJ1-5; 8 positions agree with TRBD1. J was trimmed by 5 bases and V by 5 bases; bases with no gene match: 2. Per germline, CDR1 LNHDA and CDR2 SQIVND (reference sequence). The CDR3 has 13 residues. CDR3 amino acids: CASSGQGDQPQHF. DNA of the CDR3: TGTGCCAGTAGTGGACAGGGTGATCAGCCCCAGCATTTT.

V is TRBV29-1 and J is TRBJ2-7; D is uncertain. The CDR3 extends over 12 amino acids. Germline CDR1 SQVTM, CDR2 ANQGSEA. Deletions cut 5 bases from V and 2 bases from J, with 10 bases between. CDR3: CSVLIPPYEQYF. CDR3 coding DNA: TGCAGCGTTTTGATACCCCCCTACGAGCAGTACTTC.

This sequence joins TRBV7-2 and TRBJ1-1; no reliable D call. The CDR3 contains 12 residues. Trimming removed 5 bases at V and 6 bases at J, with 10 bases between. From germline, CDR1 is SGHTA and CDR2 FQGNSA. The CDR3 loop is CASSHGSPEAFF. CDR3 bases: TGTGCCAGCAGCCATGGCAGCCCTGAAGCTTTCTTT.

On this clone: The same CDR3 also results from other DNA sequences found in this sample. The chain links TRBV18 to TRBJ2-7; D remains unclear. Trimming cost V 3 bases and J 0 bases, with 3 bases left between them. The CDR3 is made up of 12 amino acids. Per the germline V gene, CDR1 is KGHSH and CDR2 is LQKENI. The CDR3 protein is CASSPSSYEQYF. For the CDR3, the DNA is TGTGCCAGCTCACCGAGCTCCTACGAGCAGTACTTC.

For this clone: Other DNA sequences in the sample encode the same CDR3. The chain links TRBV9 to TRBJ2-7; 7 nucleotides agree with TRBD1. The CDR3 length is 14 residues. Germline V gene data show CDR1 as SGDLS and CDR2 as YYNGEE. V lost 4 bases and J lost 2; bases outside the gene matches: 6. In nucleotides, the CDR3 is TGTGCCAGCAGCCCAGGGGGTCCCGCCTACGAGCAGTACTTC. It specifies CASSPGGPAYEQYF.

The chain has TRBV7-8 and TRBJ1-2; D is possibly TRBD1 (5 bases). The CDR3 is made up of 14 amino acids. Germline V CDR1 and CDR2: SGHVS, FQNEAQ. The germline V and J ends were trimmed by 5 bases and 3 bases, with 13 bases remaining between them. CDR3 DNA sequence: TGTGCCAGCAGCGCTCGGGACGGAGACTATGGCTACACCTTC. It translates to CASSARDGDYGYTF.

The J gene is TRBJ2-7, the V gene TRBV30, with D tentatively TRBD1 or TRBD2 (6 bases each). The length of the CDR3 is 14 residues. Germline CDR1 reads GTSNPN; CDR2 reads SVGIG (reference sequence). V gave up 6 bases and J gave up 0 bases, with 15 bases separating them. CDR3 amino acids: CACSGGRSSYEQYF. Here the CDR3 DNA reads TGTGCCTGCTCCGGGGGCAGAAGCTCCTACGAGCAGTACTTC.

The rearrangement joins TRBV15 to TRBJ2-5, with D unresolved. Trimming removed 5 bases at V and 2 bases at J, with 12 bases between. The CDR3 extends over 14 amino acids. Per germline, CDR1 LNHNV and CDR2 YYDKDF (reference sequence). CDR3 region: CATSPSREQETQYF. The CDR3, as DNA: TGTGCCACCAGCCCCAGTAGGGAACAAGAGACCCAGTACTTC.

This sequence joins TRBV15 and TRBJ2-7; D is uncertain. Germline loops: CDR1 LNHNV, CDR2 YYDKDF (reference sequence). The CDR3 has 13 amino acids. The V end lost 5 bases, the J end lost 5 bases, and 13 bases lay between the germline ends. The CDR3 here is CATSSWPGDEQYF. CDR3 in DNA: TGTGCCACCAGCTCATGGCCGGGCGACGAGCAGTACTTC.

The chain joins TRBV14 to TRBJ2-3; 14 bases are shared with TRBD2. Germline CDR1 SGHDN, CDR2 FVKESK. V was pared by 4 bases and J by 6 bases, with 3 bases of the junction left unmatched. The CDR3 extends over 15 amino acids. CDR3: CASSPGTSGGDTQYF. The CDR3 DNA follows: TGTGCCAGCAGCCCCGGGACTAGCGGGGGTGATACGCAGTATTTT.

The chain combines TRBV7-8 with TRBJ1-4; no clear D gene. Germline loops: CDR1 SGHVS, CDR2 FQNEAQ. Trimming removed 0 bases from V and 0 bases from J, with 11 bases in between. This CDR3 contains 17 residues. CDR3: CASSLAPTEATNEKLFF. The CDR3 nucleotides read TGTGCCAGCAGCTTAGCCCCGACGGAAGCAACTAATGAAAAACTGTTTTTT.

The chain links TRBV13 to TRBJ1-3, with D tentatively TRBD1 (6 bases). V was trimmed by 5 bases and J by 2 bases, leaving 10 bases between them. The CDR3 is 14 amino acids. CDR1 and CDR2 (germline): PRHDT, FYEKMQ (reference sequence). The CDR3 reads CASSITGTGNTIYF. CDR3 DNA: TGTGCCAGCAGCATAACAGGGACTGGAAACACCATATATTTT.

The genes are TRBV18 and TRBJ2-1; D may match TRBD1 or TRBD2 (5 bases each). Trimming cost V 2 bases and J 11 bases, with 10 bases left between them. Germline loops: CDR1 KGHSH, CDR2 LQKENI. This CDR3 region has 12 residues. The CDR3 DNA follows: TGTGCCAGCTCACCAGGGACGGGAAAGCAGTTCTTC. Translated: CASSPGTGKQFF. The full variable domain, rest sourced from reference TRBV18 and TRBJ2-1, is NAGVMQNPRHLVRRRGQEARLRCSPMKGHSHVYWYRQLPEEGLKFMVYLQKENIIDESGMPKERFSAEFPKEGPSILRIQQVVRGDSAAYFCASSPGTGKQFFGPGTRLTVL.

This chain links TRBV5-1 with TRBJ1-3; a weak D match, TRBD1 (5 bases). V was pared by 6 bases and J by 0 bases, with 10 bases between. The CDR3 extends over 14 amino acids. In germline, CDR1 is SGHRS, CDR2 YFSETQ. CDR3 sequence: CASTAGNSGNTIYF. As DNA, the CDR3 is TGCGCCAGCACCGCAGGGAACTCTGGAAACACCATATATTTT.

This clone occurred once. This sequence joins TRBV9 and TRBJ2-1; D is perhaps TRBD1 (5 bases). With 3 bases removed from V and 8 bases from J, the gap between germline ends came to 9 bases. The CDR3 length is 12 residues. Germline values: CDR1 SGDLS, CDR2 YYNGEE. The CDR3 is CASSGDSYEQFF. The CDR3 region has the DNA TGTGCCAGCAGCGGCGACAGCTATGAGCAGTTCTTC.

The chain is built from TRBV27 and TRBJ1-2; 7 nucleotides agree with TRBD1. CDR3 size: 14 residues. The ends lost 6 bases at V and 3 bases at J; junction bases unmatched: 7. Germline loops: CDR1 MNHEY, CDR2 SMNVEV (reference sequence). This chain's CDR3 is CASSKLDRDYGYTF. The CDR3 DNA follows: TGTGCCAGCAGCAAACTAGACAGGGACTATGGCTACACCTTC.